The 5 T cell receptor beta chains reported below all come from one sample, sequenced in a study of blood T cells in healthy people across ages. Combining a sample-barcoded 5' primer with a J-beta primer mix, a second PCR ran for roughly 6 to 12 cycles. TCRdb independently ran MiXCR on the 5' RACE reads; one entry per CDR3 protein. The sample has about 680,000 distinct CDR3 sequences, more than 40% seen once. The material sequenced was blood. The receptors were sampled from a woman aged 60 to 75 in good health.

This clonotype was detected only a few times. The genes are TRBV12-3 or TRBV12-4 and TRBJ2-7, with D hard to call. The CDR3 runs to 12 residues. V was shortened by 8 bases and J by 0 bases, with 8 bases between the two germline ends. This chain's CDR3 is CASRESSYEQYF. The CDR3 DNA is TGTGCCAGCCGCGAGAGCTCCTACGAGCAGTACTTC.

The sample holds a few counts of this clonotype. This chain's CDR3 is CASNSGSSSYEQYF. In DNA form, the CDR3 reads TGTGCCAGCAATAGCGGGAGCAGCTCCTACGAGCAGTACTTC. V and J are TRBV7-2 and TRBJ2-7; 9 bases map to TRBD2. The CDR3 totals 14 residues. J was trimmed by 0 bases and V by 7 bases; bases with no gene match: 4. CDR1 SGHTA and CDR2 FQGNSA come from the germline V gene.

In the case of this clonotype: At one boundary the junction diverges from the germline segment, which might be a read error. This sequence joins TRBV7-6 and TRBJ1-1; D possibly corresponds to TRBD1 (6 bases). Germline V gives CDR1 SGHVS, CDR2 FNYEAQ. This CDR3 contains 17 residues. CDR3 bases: TGTGCCAGCAGCTTAGGGCCATCAGGGGTATTGAACACTGGAGCTTTCTTT. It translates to CASSLGPSGVLNTGAFF.

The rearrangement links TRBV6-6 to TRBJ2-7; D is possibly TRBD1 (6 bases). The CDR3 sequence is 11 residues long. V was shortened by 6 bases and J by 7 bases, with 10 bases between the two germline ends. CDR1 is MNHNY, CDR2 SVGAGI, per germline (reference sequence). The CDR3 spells CASRRDNEQYF. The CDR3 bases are TGTGCCAGCAGGAGGGACAATGAGCAGTACTTC.

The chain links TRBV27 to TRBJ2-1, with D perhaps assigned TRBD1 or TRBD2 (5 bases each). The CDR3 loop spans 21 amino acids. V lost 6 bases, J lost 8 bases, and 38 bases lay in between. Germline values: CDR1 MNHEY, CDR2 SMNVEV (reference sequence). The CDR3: CASSHTTPGLATHTHGDEQFF. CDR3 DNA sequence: TGTGCCAGCAGCCATACAACGCCGGGGCTCGCAACACACACACACGGCGATGAGCAGTTCTTC.